This TCR beta chain emerged from a study of beta chain features in type 1 diabetes. Study overall: The patients were much like the healthy donors in age, gender and cell yields. Study-level findings and limits: Cells expressing TCR highly could be over-represented by cDNA sequencing. At VDJ recombination sites, type 1 diabetes patients had fewer insertions and more deleted nucleotides.

This clone was found a few times. Its specificity is unknown. In the same sample, other DNA sequences code for this CDR3. This CDR3 region has 15 residues. Germline assignment: CDR1 SGDLS and CDR2 YYNGEE. Trimming removed 0 bases from V and 4 bases from J; junction bases left unmatched: 2. Investigators reverse transcribed all isolated RNA, so they sequenced expressed TCRB transcripts. Assay used: immunoSEQ multiplex PCR; TCRdb lists only in-frame clones, some missing. The sample shows about 400,000 clones, roughly an eighth of them seen only once. The sequence derives from a man between 18 and 35 years old in good health. This chain joins TRBV9 and TRBJ2-1; TRBD2 matches at 9 bases. Sequencing was carried out using naive CD4+ T cells from blood. CDR3 sequence reads: CASSVGLAGYNEQFF. The CDR3 coding sequence is TGTGCCAGCAGCGTAGGGCTAGCGGGGTACAATGAGCAGTTCTTC.